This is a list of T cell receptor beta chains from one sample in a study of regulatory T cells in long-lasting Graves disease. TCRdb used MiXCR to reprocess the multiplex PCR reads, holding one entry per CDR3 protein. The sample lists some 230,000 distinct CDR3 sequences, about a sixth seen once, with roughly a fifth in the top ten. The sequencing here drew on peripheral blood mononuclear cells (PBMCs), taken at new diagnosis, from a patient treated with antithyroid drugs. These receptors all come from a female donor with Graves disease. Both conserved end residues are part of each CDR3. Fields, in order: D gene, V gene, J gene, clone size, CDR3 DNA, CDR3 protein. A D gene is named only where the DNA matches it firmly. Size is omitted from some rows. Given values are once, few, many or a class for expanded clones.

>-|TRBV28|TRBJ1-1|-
TGTGCCAGCAGTCCCCACGTCCGGGACCCCTGGGAGAACACTGAAGCTTTCTTT
CASSPHVRDPWENTEAFF
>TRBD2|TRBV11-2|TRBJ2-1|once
TGTGCCAGCAGCCAGGGCGGGAGCAATGAGCAGTTCTTC
CASSQGGSNEQFF
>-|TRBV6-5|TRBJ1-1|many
TGTGCCAGCAGTTACGGAGGGGTTCGGACTGAAGCTTTCTTT
CASSYGGVRTEAFF
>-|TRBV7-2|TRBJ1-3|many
TGTGCCAGCAGCTTAGGACCCTCTGGAAACACCATATATTTT
CASSLGPSGNTIYF
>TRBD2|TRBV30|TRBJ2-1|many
TGTGCCTGGAGTACGGGGGGCTACAATGAGCAGTTCTTC
CAWSTGGYNEQFF
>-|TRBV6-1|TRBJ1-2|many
TGTGCCAGCAGTGAACTCGAGGATGGCTACACCTTC
CASSELEDGYTF
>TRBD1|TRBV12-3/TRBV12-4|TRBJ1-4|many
TGTGCCAGCAGTCTGAGACAGGGCCTGGAAAAACTGTTTTTT
CASSLRQGLEKLFF
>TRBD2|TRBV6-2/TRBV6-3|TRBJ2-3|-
TGTGCCAGCAGACCCCTAGCGGGAGAGTCAGATACGCAGTATTTT
CASRPLAGESDTQYF
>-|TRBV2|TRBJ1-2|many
TGTGCCAGCAAAGGCGGATCCAACTATGGCTACACCTTC
CASKGGSNYGYTF
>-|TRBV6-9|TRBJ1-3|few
TGTGCCAGCAGTTATCAAAGTGGAAACACCATATATTTT
CASSYQSGNTIYF
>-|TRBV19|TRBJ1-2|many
TGTGCCAGTGGTATGGGCGACAGCAAATACTATGGCTACACCTTC
CASGMGDSKYYGYTF
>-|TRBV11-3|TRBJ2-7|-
TGTGCCAGCAGCTTAGAGAGGTTAGAATACGAGCAGTACTTC
CASSLERLEYEQYF
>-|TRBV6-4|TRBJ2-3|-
TGTGCCAGCAGTGACTCGGCGGAGGGGGCGGGTGCGCAGTATTTT
CASSDSAEGAGAQYF
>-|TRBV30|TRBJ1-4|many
TGTGCCTGGAATAGGGCAACTAATGAAAAACTGTTTTTT
CAWNRATNEKLFF
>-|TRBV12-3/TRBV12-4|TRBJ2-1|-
TGTGCCAGCAGACAGAGCTCCTACAATGAGCAGTTCTTC
CASRQSSYNEQFF
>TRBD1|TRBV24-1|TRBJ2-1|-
TGTGCCACAAGAACAGGGGGCGGTGAGCAGTTCTTC
CATRTGGGEQFF
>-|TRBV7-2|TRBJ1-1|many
TGTGCCAGCAGCTCGCCGGGGGTATCGATGAACACTGAAGCTTTCTTT
CASSSPGVSMNTEAFF
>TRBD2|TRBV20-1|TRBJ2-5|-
TGCAGTGCTAGAGATCGGGAAGCGGGAGAAGAGACCCAGTACTTC
CSARDREAGEETQYF
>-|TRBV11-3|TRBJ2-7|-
TGTGCCAGCAGCTTCCGAGAGAAGGCGTACGAGCAGTACTTC
CASSFREKAYEQYF
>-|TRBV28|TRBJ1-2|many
TGTGCCAGCAGTTTAAACGTCTTTGGCTACACCTTC
CASSLNVFGYTF
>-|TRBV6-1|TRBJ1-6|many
TGTGCCAGCAGGAGCTCCTATAATTCACCCCTCCACTTT
CASRSSYNSPLHF
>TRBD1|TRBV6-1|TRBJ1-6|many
TGTGCCAGCAGGGGCGGGACAGGGTATAATTCACCCCTCCACTTT
CASRGGTGYNSPLHF
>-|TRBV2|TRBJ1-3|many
TGTGCCAGCACGGAACAGAGGTCTGGAAACACCATATATTTT
CASTEQRSGNTIYF
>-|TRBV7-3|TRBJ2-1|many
TGTGCCAGCAGCTTAACGGGCGGGTTGGGGCATGAGCAGTTCTTC
CASSLTGGLGHEQFF
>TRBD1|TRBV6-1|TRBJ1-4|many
TGTGCCAGCAGAAGACAGGGAGGGGCTGAAAAACTGTTTTTT
CASRRQGGAEKLFF
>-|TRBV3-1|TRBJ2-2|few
TGTGCCAGCAGCCCTTTACCTGGGAACACCGGGGAGCTGTTTTTT
CASSPLPGNTGELFF
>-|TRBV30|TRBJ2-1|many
TGTGCCTGGAGTGTAGTACTATACAATGAGCAGTTCTTC
CAWSVVLYNEQFF
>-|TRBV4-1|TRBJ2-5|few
TGCGCCAGCAGCCGGGGCCTGACGGAGACCCAGTACTTC
CASSRGLTETQYF